This is a list of T cell receptor beta chains from one sample in a study of cytomegalovirus exposure and HLA in healthy donors. Only in-frame clones appear in the TCRdb table, and some are missing; sequencing was by immunoSEQ multiplex PCR. Here the sample spans under 200,000 clones, around 80% being singletons. Sequencing input: PBMCs. All receptors come from a woman aged 45-65 years in good health and CMV-seropositive. The CDR3 runs from the conserved cysteine through the conserved F or W. D genes are given only for firm matches. Clone size is not always given. Where it is, it says once, few, many or a class for expanded clones.

TRBJ2-3 | TRBV7-3 | - | - | TGTGCCAGCAGCCCCCAGAGGGACACAGATACGCAGTATTTT | CASSPQRDTDTQYF
TRBJ2-6 | TRBV4-3 | - | - | TGCGCCAGCAGCCAAGACAGGGGATCTGGGGCCAACGTCCTGACTTTC | CASSQDRGSGANVLTF
TRBJ2-7 | TRBV5-5 | few | - | TGTGCCAGCAGCTTGGACACCCACGACGAGCAGTACTTC | CASSLDTHDEQYF
TRBJ2-1 | TRBV7-9 | - | - | TGTGCCAGCAGCTTATTTTATGAGTCCTACAATGAGCAGTTCTTC | CASSLFYESYNEQFF
TRBJ1-5 | TRBV19 | - | - | TGTGCCAGTAGTGGGAACAGGGAGCGAAATCAGCCCCAGCATTTT | CASSGNRERNQPQHF
TRBJ1-2 | TRBV7-3 | once | TRBD1 | TGTGCCAGCAGCTCTGGACAGGGGAATGGCTACACCTTC | CASSSGQGNGYTF
TRBJ2-5 | TRBV7-9 | - | - | TGTGCCAGCAGCTTCCGCCGGGACCAAGAGACCCAGTACTTC | CASSFRRDQETQYF
TRBJ2-2 | TRBV19 | - | - | TGTGCCACCAGTGGGCCTCTCACCGGGGAGCTGTTTTTT | CATSGPLTGELFF
TRBJ1-2 | TRBV5-6 | few | TRBD1 | TGTGCCAGCAGCTTGGCCGGGACAGCTAACTATGGCTACACCTTC | CASSLAGTANYGYTF
TRBJ2-3 | TRBV5-4 | once | TRBD2 | TGTGCCAGCAGCGCCAGGAGCGGGGGGATGAGCACAGATACGCAGTATTTT | CASSARSGGMSTDTQYF
TRBJ2-1 | TRBV6-5 | - | - | TGTGCCAGCAGTTACCGCGGGTTAGGTATGGATGAGCAGTTCTTC | CASSYRGLGMDEQFF
TRBJ1-2 | TRBV7-9 | few | TRBD1 | TGTGCCAGCAGCTTAGTCCAGGGGGCTACACCTAACTATGGCTACACCTTC | CASSLVQGATPNYGYTF
TRBJ1-1 | TRBV4-2 | - | - | TGTGCCAGCAGCCAAAGAGATCTGAACACTGAAGCTTTCTTT | CASSQRDLNTEAFF
TRBJ1-2 | TRBV6-5 | - | - | TGTGCCAGCAAAGTACCAGGGGTTGATGGCTACACCTTC | CASKVPGVDGYTF
TRBJ1-2 | TRBV5-1 | - | - | TGCGCCAGCAGCTTGGGGACTTCTTCCTATGGCTACACCTTC | CASSLGTSSYGYTF
TRBJ2-2 | TRBV7-9 | - | - | TGTGCCTCGGGAGCGGCCGGGGAGCTGTTTTTT | CASGAAGELFF
TRBJ2-5 | TRBV5-1 | - | TRBD2 | TGCGCCAGCAGCTGGGGACTAGCGGGAGCGGGGGAGACCCAGTACTTC | CASSWGLAGAGETQYF
TRBJ2-2 | TRBV11-2 | - | - | TGTGCCAGCAGCATTCAGGGGACCGGGGAGCTGTTTTTT | CASSIQGTGELFF
TRBJ2-3 | TRBV27 | - | TRBD1 | TGTGCCAGCAGGCGACAGGGTAGCACAGATACGCAGTATTTT | CASRRQGSTDTQYF
TRBJ2-3 | TRBV10-2 | - | TRBD2 | TGCGCCAGCAGGGAAAGGGGTAGCGGGGATACGCAGTATTTT | CASRERGSGDTQYF
TRBJ2-3 | TRBV6-4 | - | TRBD2 | TGTGCCAGCAGTGACTCGACTAGCGGGGGGCCAGATACGCAGTATTTT | CASSDSTSGGPDTQYF
TRBJ2-1 | TRBV4-3 | once | - | TGCGCCAGCAGCCAAGAACTAGTCGGTATTGAGCAGTTCTTC | CASSQELVGIEQFF
TRBJ1-5 | TRBV10-2 | - | TRBD1 | TGCGCCAGCAGAACCGGGACAGATAATCAGCCCCAGCATTTT | CASRTGTDNQPQHF
TRBJ2-7 | TRBV2 | - | - | TGTGCCAGCAGTGATTGGGACAAGTCCTACGAGCAGTACTTC | CASSDWDKSYEQYF
TRBJ2-2 | TRBV5-8 | - | TRBD1 | TGTGCCAGCAGCGGACAGGGGGGGAACACCGGGGAGCTGTTTTTT | CASSGQGGNTGELFF
TRBJ2-2 | TRBV9 | - | TRBD2 | TGTGCCAGCAGCGGACTAGCGGGGGGTGGCACCGGGGAGCTGTTTTTT | CASSGLAGGGTGELFF
TRBJ1-2 | TRBV4-1 | - | - | TGCGCCAGCAGCCCTTCGCGGGGACTTATCGTGGGCTACACCTTC | CASSPSRGLIVGYTF
TRBJ1-2 | TRBV6-5 | - | - | TGTGCCAATTTACTCTACACCTTC | CANLLYTF
TRBJ1-2 | TRBV5-4 | - | TRBD1 | TGTGCCAGCAGCTTGGCCAGGGGGCCGCATCCTCTCTATGGCTACACCTTC | CASSLARGPHPLYGYTF
TRBJ2-3 | TRBV28 | - | - | TGTGCCAGCAGTTTAATGTGGGGAGTGACAGATACGCAGTATTTT | CASSLMWGVTDTQYF
TRBJ1-2 | TRBV4-3 | once | - | TGCGCCAGCAGCCAAGTCGTCGGACAGAGCTATGGCTACACCTTC | CASSQVVGQSYGYTF
TRBJ2-3 | TRBV5-1 | few | - | TGCGCCAGCAGCTTGGCCGGGGCAGATACGCAGTATTTT | CASSLAGADTQYF
TRBJ2-7 | TRBV11-2 | - | - | TGTGCCAGCAGCTTAGGGCCACCGGGGTTGCGCTACGAGCAGTACTTC | CASSLGPPGLRYEQYF
TRBJ1-2 | TRBV18 | - | TRBD1 | TGTGCCAGCTCACGAGGTGCCCCCGGGACAGGTCCCGGCTACACCTTC | CASSRGAPGTGPGYTF
TRBJ1-3 | TRBV13 | - | - | TGTGCCAGCAGCTTACAAGCGAGAAACACCATATATTTT | CASSLQARNTIYF
TRBJ2-7 | TRBV15 | - | TRBD1 | TGTGCCACCAGGTCTCGGGACAGGGGCTACGAGCAGTACTTC | CATRSRDRGYEQYF
TRBJ2-5 | TRBV10-2 | - | - | TGCGCCAGCAGTGAGAAGGTGACTCGGGGAGAGCAGTACTTC | CASSEKVTRGEQYF
TRBJ2-5 | TRBV28 | few | TRBD2 | TGTGCCAGCAGTATCAGACTAGCGGGAGGACGAGAGACCCAGTACTTC | CASSIRLAGGRETQYF
TRBJ1-2 | TRBV9 | - | - | TGTGCCAGCAGCGTAGGGGAGGCTGGCTACACCTTC | CASSVGEAGYTF
TRBJ2-3 | TRBV19 | - | TRBD2 | TGTGCCAGTAGTACGAGGACTAGCGGCTCATACACAGATACGCAGTATTTT | CASSTRTSGSYTDTQYF
TRBJ2-3 | TRBV10-1 | - | - | TGCGCCAGCAGTGCGGGTAGCAGTTGGTATTTT | CASSAGSSWYF
TRBJ1-2 | TRBV5-6 | - | - | TGTGCCAGCGAGCGACTCGACAACTATGGCTACACCTTC | CASERLDNYGYTF
TRBJ2-3 | TRBV7-2 | - | TRBD1 | TGTGCCAGCAGCCTGACAGGGGGGGAAGATACGCAGTATTTT | CASSLTGGEDTQYF
TRBJ2-6 | TRBV14 | - | - | TGTGCCAGCAGCTCTCCTGCGGTTTCTGGGGCCAACGTCCTGACTTTC | CASSSPAVSGANVLTF
TRBJ1-6 | TRBV27 | - | - | TGTGCCAGCAGTTTATCGTTGACAGGAGCTTCACCCCTCCACTTT | CASSLSLTGASPLHF